Each of the 15 T cell receptor beta chains below was sequenced from the same sample in a study of blood T cell repertoires in COVID-19. Using immunoSEQ multiplex PCR, the repertoire was profiled, and TCRdb retains in-frame clones only, with some absent. In the table there are some 240,000 clones, 92% of which are singletons. Sequencing was carried out using peripheral blood. The receptors here all came from a man in his sixties with COVID-19, enrolled during active disease.

This clone appeared many times. The chain is built from TRBV5-1 and TRBJ2-7, with 7 positions matching TRBD2. The J segment lost 5 bases and the V segment lost 7 bases, leaving 15 bases of the junction unmatched. The CDR3 runs 15 residues. Germline V lookup: CDR1 SGHRS, CDR2 YFSETQ. This CDR3 reads CASSVGGVKIDEQYF. The CDR3 region has the DNA TGCGCCAGCTCCGTGGGGGGGGTGAAAATCGACGAGCAGTACTTC.

The chain has TRBV6-5 and TRBJ1-3; D is undetermined. The germline V and J ends were trimmed by 3 bases and 1 base, with 4 bases remaining between them. The CDR3 is 13 amino acids. Per germline, CDR1 MNHEY and CDR2 SVGAGI. Written as DNA, the CDR3 is TGTGCCAGCAGTTATAATTCTGGAAACACCATATATTTT. Translation gives CASSYNSGNTIYF.

The chain couples TRBV14 to TRBJ1-6, with D perhaps matching TRBD1 (5 bases). V lost 4 bases and J lost 7, with 14 bases in between. CDR1 is SGHDN and CDR2 is FVKESK in the germline V gene. The CDR3 covers 15 residues. The CDR3 reads CASSRQGNTNSPLHF. The CDR3 DNA reads TGTGCCAGCAGCCGGCAGGGCAATACGAATTCACCCCTCCACTTT.

The V call is TRBV9, the J call TRBJ2-1, with 9 bases aligning to TRBD2. CDR1 SGDLS and CDR2 YYNGEE come from the germline V gene. The junction had 14 bases not matched to a gene; V was cut back by 4 bases and J by 0 bases. The CDR3 extends over 19 amino acids. CDR3 residues: CASSPHPQYSGSSYNEQFF. The CDR3 DNA follows: TGTGCCAGCAGCCCCCACCCCCAATATAGCGGGAGCTCCTACAATGAGCAGTTCTTC.

About this clone: Other nucleotide sequences in the sample specify the same CDR3. The V call is TRBV5-1, the J call TRBJ2-1, with a possible D match to TRBD1 (5 bases). Trimming removed 0 bases from V and 4 bases from J, with 8 bases in between. The CDR3 contains 14 residues. CDR1 and CDR2 (germline): SGHRS, YFSETQ. The CDR3 loop reads CASSLGGSYNEQFF. In DNA, the CDR3 is TGCGCCAGCAGCTTGGGGGGCAGTTACAATGAGCAGTTCTTC.

V is TRBV29-1 and J is TRBJ2-2; tentatively, D is TRBD1 (5 bases). V shed 4 bases and J shed 6 bases, with 15 bases lying between them. CDR1 SQVTM and CDR2 ANQGSEA come from the germline V gene. This CDR3 is 14 amino acids long. CDR3 region: CSVGFRVDSGELFF. In nucleotides, the CDR3 is TGCAGCGTTGGTTTCAGGGTAGACTCCGGGGAGCTGTTTTTT.

The gene calls are TRBV18 and TRBJ2-1; a weak D match, TRBD1 (6 bases). V dropped 3 bases and J dropped 1 base, with 7 bases sitting between them. The CDR3 is made up of 14 amino acids. CDR1 and CDR2 from the germline V gene are KGHSH and LQKENI. This CDR3 is CASSPTGSYNEQFF. The DNA of the CDR3 is TGTGCCAGCTCACCGACAGGATCCTACAATGAGCAGTTCTTC.

V is TRBV7-2 and J is TRBJ1-5; D may be TRBD1 (6 bases). The CDR3 contains 14 residues. Looked up from germline, CDR1 is SGHTA and CDR2 is FQGNSA. The V end lost 5 bases, the J end lost 0 bases, and 8 bases lay between the germline ends. The CDR3 DNA reads TGTGCCAGCAGCCGGACAGTTAGCAATCAGCCCCAGCATTTT. Protein product: CASSRTVSNQPQHF.

The genes are TRBV7-3 and TRBJ2-7, with 12 bases fitting TRBD1. The CDR3 sequence is 14 residues long. Germline CDR1 is SGHTA and CDR2 is FQGTGA. J lost 5 bases, V lost 3 bases, and 2 bases had no gene match. DNA for the CDR3: TGTGCCAGCAGCTTTGGGACAGGGGGCCACGAGCAGTACTTC. Its protein is CASSFGTGGHEQYF.

The chain uses TRBV19 and TRBJ2-7; no clear D gene. This CDR3 region has 14 residues. V gave up 10 bases and J gave up 2 bases, with 18 bases separating them. CDR1 is LNHDA, CDR2 SQIVND, per germline (reference sequence). The CDR3: CATRPGTATYEQYF. The DNA for the CDR3 is TGTGCCACCAGGCCAGGAACGGCCACCTACGAGCAGTACTTC.

This clone was detected only once. The genes are TRBV28 and TRBJ2-2; 8 bases are shared with TRBD2. The trim removed 6 bases at V and 0 bases at J, leaving 3 bases unmatched. Germline V gene lookup returns CDR1 MDHEN and CDR2 SYDVKM. The CDR3 spans 15 residues. The CDR3 loop reads CASRGSGTNTGELFF. In DNA, the CDR3 is TGTGCCAGCAGGGGTAGCGGGACGAACACCGGGGAGCTGTTTTTT.

This clone was found once. The V call is TRBV2, the J call TRBJ1-6, with a weak D call TRBD1 (6 bases). Germline CDR1 SNHLY, CDR2 FYNNEI. There are 12 residues in the CDR3. V was trimmed by 8 bases and J by 10 bases, leaving 12 bases between them. The CDR3 region is CASGTLYSPLHF. The CDR3 DNA reads as TGTGCCAGCGGGACACTCTACTCACCCCTCCACTTT.

The chain carries TRBV18 and TRBJ1-2, with 8 bases that match TRBD1. The germline V gene encodes CDR1 KGHSH and CDR2 LQKENI. This CDR3 is 18 amino acids long. Germline trimming cut 3 bases from V and 6 bases from J; bases unmatched to any gene: 18. The CDR3: CASSPALYGQGATDGYTF. The CDR3 coding sequence is TGTGCCAGCTCACCCGCCCTGTACGGTCAGGGGGCAACAGATGGCTACACCTTC.

V gene TRBV2 combines with J gene TRBJ1-2; D call uncertain. This CDR3 comprises 12 residues. Trimming stripped 7 bases from V and 6 bases from J, with 12 bases between. CDR1 SNHLY and CDR2 FYNNEI come from the germline V gene. The DNA of the CDR3 is TGTGCCAGCAACCAGGAGGCCCATGGCTACACCTTC. Translated: CASNQEAHGYTF.

This sequence joins TRBV19 and TRBJ2-1; 9 bases map to TRBD2. V trimming: 4 bases; J trimming: 4 bases; junction bases outside the gene matches: 5. CDR1 and CDR2 (germline): LNHDA, SQIVND (reference sequence). This CDR3 is 15 amino acids long. The CDR3: CASSKGAGGYNEQFF. The CDR3 nucleotides read TGTGCCAGTAGTAAGGGAGCGGGGGGATACAATGAGCAGTTCTTC.